Shown below are 19 T cell receptor beta chains from a single sample sequenced in a study of blood T cell repertoires in COVID-19. Using immunoSEQ multiplex PCR, the repertoire was profiled, and TCRdb retains in-frame clones only, with some absent. The top ten hold 5.6% of the sample, which has about 64,000 clones, 75% to 85% seen once. Input material: peripheral blood. The receptors stem from a woman aged 60-70 years with acute or convalescent COVID-19.

The chain uses TRBV7-2 and TRBJ2-5; 7 bases are shared with TRBD1. This CDR3 region has 16 residues. Germline assignment: CDR1 SGHTA and CDR2 FQGNSA. The trim removed 0 bases at V and 5 bases at J, leaving 9 bases unmatched. Written as DNA, the CDR3 is TGTGCCAGCAGCTTAGCCCGGGCAGGGGGTCGGGAGACCCAGTACTTC. It translates to CASSLARAGGRETQYF.

This clone was seen a few times. This rearrangement joins TRBV25-1 to TRBJ2-3, with D possibly being TRBD2 (7 bases). Germline values: CDR1 MGHDK, CDR2 SYGVNS. This CDR3 spans 17 amino acids. V lost 4 bases, J lost 5 bases, and 22 bases lay in between. CDR3 in amino acids: CASSGLRGGASLDTQYF. Here the CDR3 DNA reads TGTGCCAGCAGTGGCCTTAGGGGGGGGGCGTCGTTAGATACGCAGTATTTT.

The chain links TRBV29-1 to TRBJ2-3; TRBD2 matches at 11 bases. Germline CDR1 and CDR2: SQVTM and ANQGSEA. Unmatched junction bases numbered 6, after V lost 7 bases and J lost 0 bases. The CDR3 sequence is 15 residues long. CDR3 protein: CSALRLAGSTDTQYF. The CDR3 DNA is TGCAGCGCCCTCCGACTAGCGGGGAGCACAGATACGCAGTATTTT.

The V gene is TRBV2, the J gene TRBJ2-5; 11 nucleotides align to TRBD1. After removal of 7 bases from V and 5 bases from J, the junction contained 9 bases not matched to a gene. CDR3 size: 15 residues. The V gene's germline CDR1 is SNHLY and CDR2 FYNNEI. CDR3: CASKPWTGGRETQYF. The CDR3 DNA reads TGTGCCAGCAAGCCTTGGACAGGGGGCAGGGAGACCCAGTACTTC.

This clone was observed a handful of times. The chain couples TRBV6-5 to TRBJ1-1, with D unresolved. The V and J ends lost 2 bases and 4 bases respectively, with 14 bases between them. This CDR3 spans 15 amino acids. CDR1 and CDR2 (germline): MNHEY, SVGAGI. The CDR3 DNA sequence: TGTGCCAGCAGTTACAGGGCGGGTGGAGTCACTGAAGCTTTCTTT. Its protein product is CASSYRAGGVTEAFF.

The chain uses TRBV5-1 and TRBJ2-5, with D unresolved. Germline CDR1 reads SGHRS; CDR2 reads YFSETQ. Trimming shortened V by 4 bases and J by 1 base, and 14 bases separated the two germline ends. CDR3 size: 15 residues. CDR3 in amino acids: CASSTTSSPQETQYF. The DNA of the CDR3 is TGCGCCAGCAGCACCACCAGTTCGCCCCAAGAGACCCAGTACTTC.

J is TRBJ2-7 and V is TRBV7-9, with 8 bases lining up with TRBD1. This CDR3 has 15 residues. The germline CDR1 and CDR2 sequences are SEHNR and FQNEAQ (reference sequence). The V and J ends lost 5 bases and 5 bases, in that order; junction bases with no gene match: 11. CDR3: CASSNRDRTFDEQYF. DNA of the CDR3: TGTGCCAGCAGCAACCGGGACAGGACGTTCGACGAGCAGTACTTC.

There are a few counts of this clone. The rearrangement joins TRBV19 to TRBJ1-5; D remains ambiguous. The CDR3 is made up of 15 amino acids. V lost 0 bases to trimming and J lost 1 base, with 7 bases between them. CDR1 and CDR2 from the germline V gene are LNHDA and SQIVND (reference sequence). The CDR3 nucleotides read TGTGCCAGTAGTATAGATCGCCAGAGCAATCAGCCCCAGCATTTT. Amino acid sequence: CASSIDRQSNQPQHF.

The V call is TRBV5-1, the J call TRBJ1-2, with 8 nucleotides matching TRBD1. V was clipped by 0 bases and J by 2 bases; unmatched bases: 3. Per germline, CDR1 SGHRS and CDR2 YFSETQ. The CDR3 runs 15 residues. In nucleotides, the CDR3 is TGCGCCAGCAGCTTGGGTTCAGGGGGCAACTATGGCTACACCTTC. The encoded protein is CASSLGSGGNYGYTF.

The rearrangement uses TRBV10-2 and TRBJ1-2; D call uncertain. The CDR3 consists of 15 residues. CDR1 is WSHSY and CDR2 is SAAADI in the germline V gene. V shed 1 base and J shed 0 bases, with 9 bases lying between them. CDR3 sequence reads: CASSEYRTANYGYTF. The CDR3 coding sequence is TGCGCCAGCAGTGAGTACAGAACAGCTAACTATGGCTACACCTTC.

J is TRBJ2-1 and V is TRBV7-3, with a tentative D call TRBD1 (5 bases). The CDR3 totals 13 residues. V lost 1 base to trimming and J lost 10 bases, with 11 bases between them. Germline V gene lookup returns CDR1 SGHTA and CDR2 FQGTGA. The CDR3 reads CASSLNPQGEQFF. Here the CDR3 DNA reads TGTGCCAGCAGCTTAAACCCGCAGGGCGAGCAGTTCTTC.

In this sample, this clone turned up a few times. The chain links TRBV2 to TRBJ2-3, with TRBD2 matching over 9 bases. Germline trimming cut 1 base from V and 9 bases from J; bases unmatched to any gene: 14. CDR3 size: 17 residues. Germline-derived CDR1 and CDR2 are SNHLY and FYNNEI. Here the CDR3 DNA reads TGTGCCAGCAGTGAAGGGGTACGCGGGGGGGCTAGAGACACGCAGTATTTT. Residues: CASSEGVRGGARDTQYF.

The CDR3 nucleotides read TGCGCCAGCTCCGAAGGGGGCAGGGGGTATGACGAGCAGTACTTC. Protein product: CASSEGGRGYDEQYF. The chain employs TRBV5-1 and TRBJ2-7; TRBD1 agrees at 7 bases. The CDR3 runs 15 residues. V shed 7 bases, J shed 5 bases, and the junction held 15 bases outside the gene matches. Germline V gene sequence: CDR1 SGHRS, CDR2 YFSETQ.

The chain uses TRBV3-1 (or the pseudogene TRBV3-2) and TRBJ2-3, with 8 bases identical to TRBD2. The V gene's germline CDR1 is LGHDT and CDR2 YNNKEL (reference sequence). V trimming: 5 bases; J trimming: 3 bases; junction bases outside the gene matches: 4. CDR3 length equals 14 residues. The CDR3 sequence is CASSEGLATDTQYF. DNA for the CDR3: TGTGCCAGCAGCGAAGGACTAGCAACAGATACGCAGTATTTT.

The genes are TRBV27 and TRBJ2-7; TRBD1 matches at 7 bases. CDR1 and CDR2 (germline): MNHEY, SMNVEV (reference sequence). J was trimmed by 2 bases and V by 3 bases; bases with no gene match: 1. The CDR3 consists of 13 residues. DNA of the CDR3: TGTGCCAGCAGTTTTACAGGGGCCTACGAGCAGTACTTC. It specifies CASSFTGAYEQYF.

The chain combines TRBV6-5 with TRBJ2-3; D is perhaps TRBD2 (5 bases). The CDR3 is 14 residues long. The germline gives CDR1 MNHEY, CDR2 SVGAGI. Trimming cost V 0 bases and J 5 bases, with 9 bases left between them. The CDR3 nucleotides read TGTGCCAGCAGTTACTCGAGAGGGCGAGATACGCAGTATTTT. Its translation is CASSYSRGRDTQYF.

To note about this clone: Other DNA sequences in the same sample also yield this CDR3. CDR3 region: CASSPPLGGGANNEQFF. The CDR3 DNA follows: TGTGCCAGCTCACCACCTTTAGGCGGGGGGGCGAACAATGAGCAGTTCTTC. V gene TRBV18 combines with J gene TRBJ2-1, with 9 bases matching TRBD2. After removal of 0 bases from V and 5 bases from J, the junction contained 8 bases not matched to a gene. CDR1 is KGHSH, CDR2 LQKENI, per germline. The CDR3 totals 17 residues.

J is TRBJ2-3 and V is TRBV7-7; 7 nucleotides agree with TRBD1. The V and J ends lost 5 bases and 4 bases, in that order; junction bases with no gene match: 15. The V gene's germline CDR1 is SSHAT and CDR2 FNYEAQ (reference sequence). The CDR3 loop spans 17 amino acids. The CDR3 bases are TGTGCCAGCAGCCAAAGGTCCCCAGGGACAGACCCAGATACGCAGTATTTT. It encodes CASSQRSPGTDPDTQYF.

The rearrangement uses TRBV24-1 and TRBJ1-2; 8 positions agree with TRBD1. CDR1 is KGHDR and CDR2 is SFDVKD in the germline V gene. The trim removed 5 bases at V and 6 bases at J, leaving 4 bases unmatched. The CDR3 is 13 amino acids. The CDR3 sequence is CATSATGGDGYTF. CDR3 DNA: TGTGCCACCAGTGCAACAGGGGGGGATGGCTACACCTTC.